A single TCR beta chain is shown here with its context. Its antigen remains unidentified. This record comes from a study of T cell responses to AZD1222 COVID-19 vaccine. Whole-study context: Analyses pooled second doses at about 4 or about 12 weeks.

Measured with immunoSEQ multiplex PCR; TCRdb has only the in-frame clones, and not every one. The data hold 110,000 to 150,000 clones, with more than 85% observed a single time. This CDR3 is built from 14 residues. J gave up 9 bases and V 5 bases, and 11 bases lay outside the gene matches. CDR1 GTSNPN and CDR2 SVGIG come from the germline V gene (reference sequence). Whole-study findings and limits: It was only after the peak T cell response that any repertoires were sampled. Two AZD1222 doses significantly raised spike-specific TCR breadth and depth over controls. In a largely white British group with more females than males, clonal diversity was possibly underestimated.

The chain combines TRBV30 with TRBJ2-1; 9 bases fit TRBD1. This material consisted of peripheral blood, taken on day 0 of AZD1222 vaccination. The receptor was derived from an adult in good health. CDR3 amino acids: CAWAVDRGIGEQFF. The CDR3 DNA sequence: TGTGCCTGGGCCGTGGACAGGGGAATCGGTGAGCAGTTCTTC. The whole variable domain, remainder taken from reference TRBV30 and TRBJ2-1, is SQTIHQWPATLVQPVGSPLSLECTVEGTSNPNLYWYRQAAGRGLQLLFYSVGIGQISSEVPQNLSASRPQDRQFILSSKKLLLSDSGFYLCAWAVDRGIGEQFFGPGTRLTVL.